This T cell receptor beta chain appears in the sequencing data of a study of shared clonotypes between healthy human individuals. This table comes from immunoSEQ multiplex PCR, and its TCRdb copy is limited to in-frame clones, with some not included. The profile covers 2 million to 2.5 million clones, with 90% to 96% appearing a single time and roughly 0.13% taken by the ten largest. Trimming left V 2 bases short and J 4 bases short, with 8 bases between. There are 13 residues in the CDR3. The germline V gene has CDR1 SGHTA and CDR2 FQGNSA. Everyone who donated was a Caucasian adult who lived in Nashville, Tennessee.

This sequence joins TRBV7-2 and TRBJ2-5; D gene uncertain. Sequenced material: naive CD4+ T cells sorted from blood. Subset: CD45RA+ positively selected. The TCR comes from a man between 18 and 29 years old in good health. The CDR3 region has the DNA TGTGCCAGCAGCTTATTGAACGGAGAGACCCAGTACTTC. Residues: CASSLLNGETQYF.